The next 13 T cell receptor beta chains were all read from a single sample in a study of a mutant IDH1 vaccine in newly diagnosed glioma. Sample time point: week 11, during vaccination. Alongside topical imiquimod, each dose of vaccine comprised 300 ug of mutant IDH1 20-mer peptide. No antigen has been assigned to these receptors. The repertoire was sequenced with immunoSEQ multiplex PCR; TCRdb's copy has only in-frame clones and lacks some. The table has some 59,000 clones, about 89% seen once; the top ten hold 1.9%. The sequencing used PBMCs, collected from a glioma patient whose treatment included an IDH1 peptide vaccine. All receptors derive from a man aged 35-49 years with glioma.

CDR3 residues: CASSAVPLYEQYF. The CDR3 DNA reads as TGTGCCAGCAGCGCGGTCCCCCTCTACGAGCAGTACTTC. The chain uses TRBV6-6 and TRBJ2-7; D unclear. The germline CDR1 and CDR2 sequences are MNHNY and SVGAGI (reference sequence). With 6 bases removed from V and 3 bases from J, the gap between germline ends came to 12 bases. This CDR3 comprises 13 residues.

The chain combines TRBV5-1 with TRBJ1-2; 7 bases map to TRBD1. The CDR3 has 17 amino acids. The V segment lost 0 bases and the J segment 6 bases; nucleotides outside the gene matches: 14. CDR1 and CDR2 (germline): SGHRS, YFSETQ. The CDR3 loop is CASSLGQGGLGADGYTF. The CDR3 nucleotides are TGCGCCAGCAGCTTGGGACAGGGAGGGCTTGGTGCAGATGGCTACACCTTC.

This chain uses TRBV7-2 with TRBJ1-2, with 9 bases fitting TRBD1. The CDR3 runs 17 residues. Germline CDR1 reads SGHTA; CDR2 reads FQGNSA. With 0 bases clipped from V and 4 bases from J, the junction kept 9 bases outside the gene matches. CDR3 nucleotides: TGTGCCAGCAGCTTAGCCCTCACAGGGGGCGCGGGCTATGGCTACACCTTC. As protein: CASSLALTGGAGYGYTF.

The rearrangement uses TRBV13 and TRBJ2-1; TRBD2 matches at 12 bases. The CDR3 runs to 18 residues. J gave up 0 bases and V 5 bases, and 8 bases lay outside the gene matches. From germline, CDR1 is PRHDT and CDR2 FYEKMQ (reference sequence). The CDR3 coding sequence is TGTGCCAGCAGCCCATCGGGACTAGCGGGCAGCTCCTACAATGAGCAGTTCTTC. The encoded protein is CASSPSGLAGSSYNEQFF.

V usage is TRBV6-5 and J usage is TRBJ2-1, with 9 bases identical to TRBD2. V lost 5 bases to trimming and J lost 7 bases; unmatched junction nucleotides: 6. The germline CDR1 and CDR2 sequences are MNHEY and SVGAGI. The CDR3 length is 14 residues. CDR3 DNA sequence: TGTGCCAGCAGTCCTAGCGGGGAGATAAATGAGCAGTTCTTC. Amino acid sequence: CASSPSGEINEQFF.

The chain recombines TRBV7-2 with TRBJ1-6, with D possibly being TRBD1 (6 bases). V lost 1 base and J 5 bases, leaving 6 bases between the germline ends. Germline-derived CDR1 and CDR2 are SGHTA and FQGNSA. This CDR3 is 14 amino acids long. Here the CDR3 DNA reads TGTGCCAGCAGCTTAGGGACAGATAATTCACCCCTCCACTTT. Residues: CASSLGTDNSPLHF.

The rearrangement joins TRBV28 to TRBJ2-2, with a weak D call TRBD1 (5 bases). The CDR3 has 14 residues. Germline V gives CDR1 MDHEN, CDR2 SYDVKM. V lost 6 bases and J 5 bases, leaving 13 bases between the germline ends. The CDR3 DNA is TGTGCCAGCAGACCGATCCCAGGGACCGGGGAGCTGTTTTTT. It specifies CASRPIPGTGELFF.

The gene calls are TRBV15 and TRBJ2-3; no clear D. The length of the CDR3 is 12 residues. Trimming removed 2 bases from V and 4 bases from J, with 4 bases in between. Germline V gives CDR1 LNHNV, CDR2 YYDKDF (reference sequence). The CDR3 sequence is CATSRFPDTQYF. CDR3 DNA sequence: TGTGCCACCAGCAGATTTCCAGATACGCAGTATTTT. Full variable domain (remainder filled in from reference TRBV15 and TRBJ2-3): DAMVIQNPRYQVTQFGKPVTLSCSQTLNHNVMYWYQQKSSQAPKLLFHYYDKDFNNEADTPDNFQSRRPNTSFCFLDIRSPGLGDTAMYLCATSRFPDTQYFGPGTRLTVL.

The chain links TRBV29-1 to TRBJ2-7; 7 bases match TRBD1. The CDR3 covers 15 residues. Germline lookup yields CDR1 SQVTM and CDR2 ANQGSEA. V lost 0 bases and J lost 4; bases outside the gene matches: 9. The CDR3 nucleotides read TGCAGCGTTGAAGACCGACAGGGTGGTAGTTACGAGCAGTACTTC. Translated, it gives CSVEDRQGGSYEQYF.

There are a few counts of this clone. This chain uses TRBV7-8 with TRBJ2-7; 7 nucleotides line up with TRBD1. V shed 5 bases, J shed 1 base, and the junction held 8 bases outside the gene matches. Germline V gene data show CDR1 as SGHVS and CDR2 as FQNEAQ. This CDR3 contains 15 residues. CDR3 region: CASSPLRQGSYEQYF. The CDR3 DNA reads as TGTGCCAGCAGCCCACTACGACAGGGATCCTACGAGCAGTACTTC.

The CDR3 sequence: CASSFRAGGNQPQHF. CDR3 DNA: TGTGCCAGCAGTTTTAGGGCGGGCGGCAATCAGCCCCAGCATTTT. The chain uses TRBV27 and TRBJ1-5; D not certain. Trimming shortened V by 3 bases and J by 2 bases, and 11 bases separated the two germline ends. CDR3 length: 15 residues. Per germline, CDR1 MNHEY and CDR2 SMNVEV (reference sequence).

J is TRBJ2-5 and V is TRBV10-3; D gene ambiguous. The DNA end is more similar to TRBJ2-7, so the J call may be wrong. In germline, CDR1 is ENHRY, CDR2 SYGVKD. This CDR3 region has 13 residues. CDR3 coding DNA: TGTGCCATCAGTGAGTGGGTGGGGTACGAGCAGTACTTC. It is translated as CAISEWVGYEQYF.

The chain carries TRBV5-4 and TRBJ2-3; D may be TRBD2 (5 bases). Germline lookup yields CDR1 SGHNT and CDR2 YYREEE (reference sequence). The CDR3 extends over 14 amino acids. The ends were cut back, 4 bases at V and 6 bases at J, with 15 bases in the middle. The CDR3 region is CASSPQARGDTQYF. The DNA for the CDR3 is TGTGCCAGCAGCCCCCAGGCGCGAGGGGATACGCAGTATTTT. Complete variable domain (other parts from reference TRBV5-4 and TRBJ2-3): ETGVTQSPTHLIKTRGQQVTLRCSSQSGHNTVSWYQQALGQGPQFIFQYYREEENGRGNFPPRFSGLQFPNYSSELNVNALELDDSALYLCASSPQARGDTQYFGPGTRLTVL.